This T cell receptor beta chain was recorded in a study of blood T cell repertoires in COVID-19. Study details: Italy, Spain and the United States were the sources of the convalescent and acute COVID-19 samples. Nucleic acid was either cDNA or gDNA, and it came from T cells, B-cell-depleted T cells, or PBMCs.

Germline loops: CDR1 LGHDT, CDR2 YNNKEL (reference sequence). The junction had 7 bases not matched to a gene; V was cut back by 0 bases and J by 7 bases. This CDR3 is 16 amino acids long. Authors' analysis steps: Amplifying reference gene primers gave estimates of nucleated cell counts. The assay was immunoSEQ multiplex PCR, and TCRdb's table has in-frame clones only and misses some. The D gene and trimming were derived from the DNA, and the V and J assignments and clone size from that table. The sample records roughly 250,000 clones, more than 85% being singletons. The V call is TRBV3-1 (or the pseudogene TRBV3-2), the J call TRBJ2-5; 11 nucleotides align to TRBD2. The specimen sequenced was peripheral blood. The TCR originated in a man under 40 with acute or convalescent COVID-19. CDR3 sequence reads: CASSQDLLAGGGTQYF. The CDR3 nucleotides read TGTGCCAGCAGCCAAGATCTGCTAGCGGGGGGAGGGACCCAGTACTTC.